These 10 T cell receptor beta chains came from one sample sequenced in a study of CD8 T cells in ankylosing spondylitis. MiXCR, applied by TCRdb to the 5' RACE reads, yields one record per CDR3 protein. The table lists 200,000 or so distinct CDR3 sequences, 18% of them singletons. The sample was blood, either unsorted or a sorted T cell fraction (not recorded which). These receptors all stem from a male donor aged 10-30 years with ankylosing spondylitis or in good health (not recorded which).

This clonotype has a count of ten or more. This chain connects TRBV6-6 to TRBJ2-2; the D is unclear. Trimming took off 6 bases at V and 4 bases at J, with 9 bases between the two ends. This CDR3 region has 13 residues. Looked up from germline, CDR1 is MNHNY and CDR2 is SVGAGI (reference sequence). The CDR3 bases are TGTGCCAGCAGCCGCGAGTTCACCGGGGAGCTGTTTTTT. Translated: CASSREFTGELFF.

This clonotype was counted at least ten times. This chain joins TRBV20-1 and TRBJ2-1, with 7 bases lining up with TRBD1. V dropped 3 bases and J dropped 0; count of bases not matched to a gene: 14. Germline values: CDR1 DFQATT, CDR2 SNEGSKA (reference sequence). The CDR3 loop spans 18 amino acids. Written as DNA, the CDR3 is TGCAGTGCTAGCGTAACAGGGGTAATCTCGAGCTCCTACAATGAGCAGTTCTTC. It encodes CSASVTGVISSSYNEQFF.

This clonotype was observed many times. Here the CDR3 DNA reads TGCGCCAGCAGTGAGAGCCCTAGCGGGAGCGCTTGGGCCAAAAACATTCAGTACTTC. Encoded protein: CASSESPSGSAWAKNIQYF. The chain has TRBV10-2 and TRBJ2-4; 10 bases are shared with TRBD2. CDR3 length: 19 amino acids. Germline V gene sequence: CDR1 WSHSY, CDR2 SAAADI. J gave up 1 base and V 2 bases, and 11 bases lay outside the gene matches.

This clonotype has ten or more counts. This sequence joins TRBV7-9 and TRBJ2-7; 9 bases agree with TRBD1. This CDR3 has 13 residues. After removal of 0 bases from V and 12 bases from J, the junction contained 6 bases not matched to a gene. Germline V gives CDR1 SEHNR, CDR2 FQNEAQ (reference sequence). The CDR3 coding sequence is TGTGCCAGCAGCTTAGCAACAGGGGGCGGTATGTACGTC. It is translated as CASSLATGGGMYV.

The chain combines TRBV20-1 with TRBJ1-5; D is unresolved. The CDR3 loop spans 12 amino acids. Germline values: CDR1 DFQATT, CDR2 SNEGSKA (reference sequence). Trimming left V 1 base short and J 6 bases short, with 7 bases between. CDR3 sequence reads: CSARVGSQPQHF. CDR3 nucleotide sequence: TGCAGTGCTAGAGTGGGGTCTCAGCCCCAGCATTTT.

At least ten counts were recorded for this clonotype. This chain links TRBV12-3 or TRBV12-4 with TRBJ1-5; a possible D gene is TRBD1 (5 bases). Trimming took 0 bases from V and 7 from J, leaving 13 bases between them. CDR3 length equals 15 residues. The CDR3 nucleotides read TGTGCCAGCAGTTTAGCGACGGAGGGGCGGCAGCCCCAGCATTTT. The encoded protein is CASSLATEGRQPQHF.

The CDR3 nucleotides read TGTGCCAGCAGCCTTCGACAATTTTGGGGGGCTTTCTTT. Translated, it gives CASSLRQFWGAFF. This chain joins TRBV7-2 and TRBJ1-1, with a tentative D call TRBD1 (5 bases). Trimming stripped 5 bases from V and 11 bases from J, with 18 bases between. Germline V CDR1 and CDR2: SGHTA, FQGNSA. The CDR3 covers 13 residues.

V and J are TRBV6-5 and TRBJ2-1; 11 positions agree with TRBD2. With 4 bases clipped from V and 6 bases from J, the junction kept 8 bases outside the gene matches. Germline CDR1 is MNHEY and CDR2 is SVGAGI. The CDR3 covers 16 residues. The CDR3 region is CASSSLGLAVPNEQFF. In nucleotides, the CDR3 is TGTGCCAGCAGTTCCCTGGGACTAGCGGTACCCAATGAGCAGTTCTTC.

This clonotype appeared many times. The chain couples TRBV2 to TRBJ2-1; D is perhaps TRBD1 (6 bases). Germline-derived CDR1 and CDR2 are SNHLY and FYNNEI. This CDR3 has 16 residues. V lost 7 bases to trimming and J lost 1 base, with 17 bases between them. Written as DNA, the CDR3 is TGTGCCAGCACCCCACCCGAGGGGGAATCCTACAATGAGCAGTTCTTC. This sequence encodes CASTPPEGESYNEQFF.

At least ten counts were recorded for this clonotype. CDR3 sequence (DNA): TGTGCCACCAGCAGATCGAGGGATCGGCCCCAGCATTTT. It translates to CATSRSRDRPQHF. The J gene is TRBJ1-5, the V gene TRBV15; D ambiguous. The CDR3 sequence is 13 residues long. CDR1 is LNHNV, CDR2 YYDKDF, per germline (reference sequence). Trimming took off 2 bases at V and 9 bases at J, with 11 bases between the two ends.